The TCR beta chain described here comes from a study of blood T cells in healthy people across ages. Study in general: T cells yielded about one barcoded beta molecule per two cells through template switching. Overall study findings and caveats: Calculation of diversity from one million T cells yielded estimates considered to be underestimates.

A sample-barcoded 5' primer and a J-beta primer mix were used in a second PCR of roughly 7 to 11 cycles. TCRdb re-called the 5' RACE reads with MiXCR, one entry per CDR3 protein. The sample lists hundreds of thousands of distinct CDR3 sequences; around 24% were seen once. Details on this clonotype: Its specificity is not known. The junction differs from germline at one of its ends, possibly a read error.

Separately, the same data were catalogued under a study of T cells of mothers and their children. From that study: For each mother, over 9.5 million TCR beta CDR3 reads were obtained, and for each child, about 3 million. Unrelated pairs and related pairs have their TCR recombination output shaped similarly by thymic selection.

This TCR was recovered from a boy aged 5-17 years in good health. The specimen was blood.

CDR3 in amino acids: CASRPDRAFEETQHF. The CDR3 coding sequence is TGTGCCAGCAGACCGGACAGGGCATTTGAAGAGACCCAGCACTTC. The chain links TRBV28 to TRBJ2-5, with 8 bases fitting TRBD1. The CDR3 spans 15 residues. Germline V gives CDR1 MDHEN, CDR2 SYDVKM.